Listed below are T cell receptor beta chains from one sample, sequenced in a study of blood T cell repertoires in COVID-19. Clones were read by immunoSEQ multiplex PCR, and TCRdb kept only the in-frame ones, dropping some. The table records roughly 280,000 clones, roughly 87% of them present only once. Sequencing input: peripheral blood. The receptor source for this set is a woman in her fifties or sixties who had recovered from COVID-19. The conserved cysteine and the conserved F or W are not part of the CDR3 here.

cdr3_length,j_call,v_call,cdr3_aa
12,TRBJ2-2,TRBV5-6,ASSLGAFGGELF
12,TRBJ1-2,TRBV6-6,ASSPPRGAGGYT
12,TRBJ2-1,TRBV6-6,ASSWTSSYNEQF
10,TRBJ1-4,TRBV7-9,ASSLEGEKLF
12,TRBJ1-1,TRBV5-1,ASSLGRSGTEAF
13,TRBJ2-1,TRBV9,ASSVGTSANNEQF
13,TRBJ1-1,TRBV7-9,ASSLEQGRGTEAF
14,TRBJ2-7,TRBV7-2,ASSSRRAPPGHEQY
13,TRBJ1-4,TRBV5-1,ASSVQGLANEKLF
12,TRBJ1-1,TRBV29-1,SVFQWTSNTEAF
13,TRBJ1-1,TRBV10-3,AISEWGQGITEAF
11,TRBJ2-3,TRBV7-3,ASSLSSTDTQY
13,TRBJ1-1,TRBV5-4,ASSLYPPVNTEAF
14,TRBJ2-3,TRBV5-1,ASSWGGGGRMDTQY
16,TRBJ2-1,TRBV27,ASSLSLFAGTTYNEQF